This T cell receptor (beta chain) was captured by sequencing in a study of blood T cell repertoires in COVID-19. Sequenced by immunoSEQ multiplex PCR; TCRdb stores in-frame clones only, minus some. Of under 200,000 clones in the sample, roughly 84% are singletons; the top ten hold about a tenth. In germline, CDR1 is KGHDR, CDR2 SFDVKD. Trimming pared 1 base from V and 9 bases from J, leaving 6 bases between. This CDR3 is built from 12 residues. The sequencing sample was made of peripheral blood. The V and J genes are TRBV24-1 and TRBJ1-5; D uncertain. The clonotype comes from a man aged 65-85 years with active or convalescent COVID-19. The chain's CDR3 is CATSDFLGPQHF. CDR3 coding DNA: TGTGCCACCAGTGATTTCCTAGGGCCCCAGCATTTT.